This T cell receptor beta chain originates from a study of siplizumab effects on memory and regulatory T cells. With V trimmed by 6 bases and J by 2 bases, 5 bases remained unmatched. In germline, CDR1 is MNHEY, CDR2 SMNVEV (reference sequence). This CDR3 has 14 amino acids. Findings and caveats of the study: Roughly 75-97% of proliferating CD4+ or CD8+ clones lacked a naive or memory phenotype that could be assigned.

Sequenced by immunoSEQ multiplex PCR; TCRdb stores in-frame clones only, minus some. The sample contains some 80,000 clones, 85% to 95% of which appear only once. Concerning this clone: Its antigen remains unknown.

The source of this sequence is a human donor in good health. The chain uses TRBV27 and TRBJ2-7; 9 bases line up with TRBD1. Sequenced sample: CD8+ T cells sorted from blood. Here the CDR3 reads CASSPGQGTYEQYF. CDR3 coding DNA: TGTGCCAGCAGCCCCGGACAGGGGACCTACGAGCAGTACTTC.